The clone carrying this T cell receptor (beta chain) was recorded a few times. Its cognate antigen is unknown. This entry comes from a study of response to subunit inactivated influenza vaccine. General study results and limits: Each seasonal influenza vaccination, the authors suggested, recruits few new T cells.

Unmatched junction bases numbered 10, after V lost 5 bases and J lost 3 bases. Per the germline V gene, CDR1 is DFQATT and CDR2 is SNEGSKA (reference sequence). This CDR3 spans 15 amino acids. MiXCR, run by TCRdb on the RT-PCR reads, gives a single entry per CDR3 protein. This repertoire shows some 180,000 distinct CDR3 sequences, around 9% found once; its top ten account for about 11%. The starting material was non-naive T cells sorted from PBMCs, obtained on the day of vaccination. The V gene is TRBV20-1, the J gene TRBJ2-7, with TRBD2 matching over 10 bases. The clonotype comes from a man between 45 and 60 years old who received an inactivated influenza vaccine. This CDR3 reads CSAPNPSGGGYEQYF. In nucleotides, the CDR3 is TGCAGTGCTCCCAATCCTAGCGGGGGAGGCTACGAGCAGTACTTC.